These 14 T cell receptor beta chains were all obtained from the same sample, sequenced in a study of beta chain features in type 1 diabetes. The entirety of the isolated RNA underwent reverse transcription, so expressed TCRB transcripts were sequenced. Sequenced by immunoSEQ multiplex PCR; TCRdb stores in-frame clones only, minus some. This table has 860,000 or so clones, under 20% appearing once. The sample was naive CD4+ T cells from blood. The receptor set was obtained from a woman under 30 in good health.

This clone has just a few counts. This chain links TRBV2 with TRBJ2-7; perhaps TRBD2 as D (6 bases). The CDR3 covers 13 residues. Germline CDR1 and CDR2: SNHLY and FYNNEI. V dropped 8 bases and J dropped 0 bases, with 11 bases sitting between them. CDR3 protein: CASRGRSSYEQYF. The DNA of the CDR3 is TGTGCCAGCCGTGGGAGGAGCTCCTACGAGCAGTACTTC. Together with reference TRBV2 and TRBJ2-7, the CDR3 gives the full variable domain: EPEVTQTPSHQVTQMGQEVILRCVPISNHLYFYWYRQILGQKVEFLVSFYNNEISEKSEIFDDQFSVERPDGSNFTLKIRSTKLEDSAMYFCASRGRSSYEQYFGPGTRLTVT.

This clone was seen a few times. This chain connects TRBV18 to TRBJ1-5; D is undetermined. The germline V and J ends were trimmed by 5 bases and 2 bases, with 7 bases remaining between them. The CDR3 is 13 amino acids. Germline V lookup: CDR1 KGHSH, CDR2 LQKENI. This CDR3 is CASSKEGNQPQHF. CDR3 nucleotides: TGTGCCAGCTCAAAAGAAGGCAATCAGCCCCAGCATTTT.

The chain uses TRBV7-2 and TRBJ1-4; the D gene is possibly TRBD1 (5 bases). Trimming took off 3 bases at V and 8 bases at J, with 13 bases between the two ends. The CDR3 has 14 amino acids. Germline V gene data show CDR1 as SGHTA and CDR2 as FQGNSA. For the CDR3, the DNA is TGTGCCAGCAGCTTGGTATGGGGGAGCGAAAAACTGTTTTTT. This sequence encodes CASSLVWGSEKLFF.

CDR3 protein: CASSVRGAEELFF. As DNA, the CDR3 is TGTGCCAGCAGCGTAAGGGGGGCGGAGGAGCTGTTTTTT. The J gene is TRBJ2-2, the V gene TRBV9; TRBD1 or TRBD2 may be the D gene (6 bases each). Germline V gene sequence: CDR1 SGDLS, CDR2 YYNGEE. The CDR3 totals 13 residues. Deletions cut 1 base from V and 10 bases from J, with 11 bases between.

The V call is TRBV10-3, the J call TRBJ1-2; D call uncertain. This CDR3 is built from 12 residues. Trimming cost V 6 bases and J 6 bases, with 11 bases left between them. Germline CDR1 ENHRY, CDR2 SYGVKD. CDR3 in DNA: TGTGCCATCAGCCCCGACCAACATGGCTACACCTTC. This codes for CAISPDQHGYTF.

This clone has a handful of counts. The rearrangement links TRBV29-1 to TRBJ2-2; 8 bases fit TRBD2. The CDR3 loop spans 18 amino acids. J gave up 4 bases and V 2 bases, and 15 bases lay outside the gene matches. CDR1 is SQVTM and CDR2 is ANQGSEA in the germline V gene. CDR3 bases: TGCAGCGTTGAATCACTTAGCGGGATTAGTGGTGCCACCGGGGAGCTGTTTTTT. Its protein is CSVESLSGISGATGELFF.

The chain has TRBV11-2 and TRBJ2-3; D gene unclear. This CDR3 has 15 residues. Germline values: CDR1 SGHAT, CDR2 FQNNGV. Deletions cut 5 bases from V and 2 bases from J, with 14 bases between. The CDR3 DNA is TGTGCCAGCAGCCCAGCCCGTAAATCCACAGATACGCAGTATTTT. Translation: CASSPARKSTDTQYF.

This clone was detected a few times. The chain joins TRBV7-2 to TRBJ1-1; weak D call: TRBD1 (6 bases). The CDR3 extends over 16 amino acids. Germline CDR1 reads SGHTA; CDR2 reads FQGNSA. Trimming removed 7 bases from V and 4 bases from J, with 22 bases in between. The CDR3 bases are TGTGCCAGCACCCTCCGGGGCCCAGGGGAGGCCACTGAAGCTTTCTTT. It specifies CASTLRGPGEATEAFF.

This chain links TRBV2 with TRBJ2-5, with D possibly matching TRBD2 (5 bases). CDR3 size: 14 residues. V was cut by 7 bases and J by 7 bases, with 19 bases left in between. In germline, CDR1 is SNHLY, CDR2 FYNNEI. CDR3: CASTGAARVGTQYF. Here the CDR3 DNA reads TGTGCCAGCACAGGAGCGGCGAGAGTCGGGACCCAGTACTTC.

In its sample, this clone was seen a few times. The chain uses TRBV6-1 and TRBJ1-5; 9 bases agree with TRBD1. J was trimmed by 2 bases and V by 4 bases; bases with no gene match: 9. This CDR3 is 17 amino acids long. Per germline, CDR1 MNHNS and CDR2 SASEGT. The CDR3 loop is CASSGYRGRVGNQPQHF. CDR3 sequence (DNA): TGTGCCAGCAGTGGCTACAGGGGGCGAGTCGGCAATCAGCCCCAGCATTTT.

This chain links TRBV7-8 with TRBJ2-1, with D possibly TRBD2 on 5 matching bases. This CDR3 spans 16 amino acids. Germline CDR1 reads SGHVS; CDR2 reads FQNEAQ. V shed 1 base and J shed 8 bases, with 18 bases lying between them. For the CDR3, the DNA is TGTGCCAGCAGCTTAGGCCTAGCTATAATCTCGGATGAGCAGTTCTTC. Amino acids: CASSLGLAIISDEQFF.

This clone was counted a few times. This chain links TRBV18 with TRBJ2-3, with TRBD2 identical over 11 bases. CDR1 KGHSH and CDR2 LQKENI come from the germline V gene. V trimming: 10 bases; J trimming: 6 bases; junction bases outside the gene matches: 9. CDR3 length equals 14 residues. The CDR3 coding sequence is TGTGCCACCACGGGGGGACTAGCGGTTGATACGCAGTATTTT. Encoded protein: CATTGGLAVDTQYF. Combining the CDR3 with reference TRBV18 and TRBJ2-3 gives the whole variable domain NAGVMQNPRHLVRRRGQEARLRCSPMKGHSHVYWYRQLPEEGLKFMVYLQKENIIDESGMPKERFSAEFPKEGPSILRIQQVVRGDSAAYFCATTGGLAVDTQYFGPGTRLTVL.

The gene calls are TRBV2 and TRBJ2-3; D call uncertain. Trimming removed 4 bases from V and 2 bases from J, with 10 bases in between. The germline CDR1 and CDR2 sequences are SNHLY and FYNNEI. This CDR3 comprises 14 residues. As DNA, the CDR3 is TGTGCCAGCAGTGTACTCCTCGACACAGATACGCAGTATTTT. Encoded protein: CASSVLLDTDTQYF.

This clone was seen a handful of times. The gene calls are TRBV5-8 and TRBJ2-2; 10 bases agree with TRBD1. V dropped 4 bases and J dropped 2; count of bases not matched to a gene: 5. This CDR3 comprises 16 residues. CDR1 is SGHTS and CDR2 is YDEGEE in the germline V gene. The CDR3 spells CASSPRDRGNTGELFF. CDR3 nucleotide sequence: TGTGCCAGCAGCCCCCGGGACAGGGGCAACACCGGGGAGCTGTTTTTT.